What follows are 3 T cell receptor beta chains derived from one specimen sequenced in a study of graft-versus-host responses after intestinal transplantation (dated by TCRdb to 2020 to 2023). The intended sense of this specimen's time point label: cells obtained before transplantation from donor or recipient. Libraries were constructed by the immunoSEQ multiplex PCR assay. TCRdb's version of the immuneACCESS table is confined to in-frame rearrangements and falls short of the full clone set. An unresolved V gene accounts for under half of the shortfall where checked; the remainder is of unknown origin. For this sample there are 21,000 or so clones; about 57% appear just once. Jointly, the top ten make up over 1% of the sample. Specimen: alloreactive CD4+ T cells from a mixed lymphocyte reaction culture, collected before intestinal transplant. The cell subset or site label here, explained by the study, means: CFSE-low proliferating T cells sorted from approximately 6-day pre-transplant mixed lymphocyte reaction (GvH or HvG direction). All receptors come from a human patient who received an intestinal transplant.

The V and J genes are TRBV4-3 and TRBJ2-7; 10 bases align to TRBD2. Germline CDR1 reads LGHNA; CDR2 reads YSLEER. V dropped 3 bases and J dropped 2; count of bases not matched to a gene: 4. The CDR3 extends over 15 amino acids. The CDR3 sequence is CASSQEAGGPYEQYF. CDR3 DNA sequence: TGCGCCAGCAGCCAGGAAGCGGGGGGGCCCTACGAGCAGTACTTC.

The V gene is TRBV20-1, the J gene TRBJ1-5; D not certain. Between the trimmed V and J ends, which lost 6 bases and 15 bases, there was a span of 15 bases. The CDR3 runs to 10 residues. The germline CDR1 and CDR2 sequences are DFQATT and SNEGSKA (reference sequence). CDR3 amino acids: CSAPPVGGHF. CDR3 DNA: TGCAGTGCACCCCCGGTGGGAGGGCATTTT.

This clone has a handful of counts. This chain joins TRBV6-5 and TRBJ1-2, with TRBD1 as a possible D gene (6 bases). The ends were cut back, 6 bases at V and 7 bases at J, with 18 bases in the middle. Germline CDR1 reads MNHEY; CDR2 reads SVGAGI. CDR3 size: 14 residues. The CDR3 is CASRPPQGRGGYTF. The CDR3 region has the DNA TGTGCCAGCAGGCCCCCTCAGGGGAGGGGTGGCTACACCTTC.